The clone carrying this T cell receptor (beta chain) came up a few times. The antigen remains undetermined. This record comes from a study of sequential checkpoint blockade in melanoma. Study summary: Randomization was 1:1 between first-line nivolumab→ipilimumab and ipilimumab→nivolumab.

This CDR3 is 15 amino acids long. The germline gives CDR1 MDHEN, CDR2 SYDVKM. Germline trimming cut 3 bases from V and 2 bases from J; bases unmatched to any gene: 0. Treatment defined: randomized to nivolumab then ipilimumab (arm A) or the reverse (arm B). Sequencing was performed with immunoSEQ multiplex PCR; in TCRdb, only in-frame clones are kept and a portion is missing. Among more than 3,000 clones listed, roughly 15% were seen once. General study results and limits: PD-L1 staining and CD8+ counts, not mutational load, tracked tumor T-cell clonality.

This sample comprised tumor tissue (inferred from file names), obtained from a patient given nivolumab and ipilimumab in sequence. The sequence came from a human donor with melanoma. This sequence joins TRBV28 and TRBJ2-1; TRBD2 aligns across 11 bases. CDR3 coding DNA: TGTGCCAGCAGTTTTAGCGGGGGGGCCTACAATGAGCAGTTCTTC. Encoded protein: CASSFSGGAYNEQFF.